The 26 T cell receptor beta chains listed next were all sequenced from one sample in a study of T-cell memory formation after mild COVID-19. From the 5' RACE reads, TCRdb called clonotypes with MiXCR, one entry per CDR3 protein. This sample yields roughly 320,000 distinct CDR3 sequences, of which around 28% are seen a single time; approximately 12% belongs to the top ten. Material for sequencing was PBMCs or a T cell subset sorted from them (not recorded which). These receptors all stem from an adult woman who had mild COVID-19 (a few samples of this study predate the infection). Cell type and time point are not known.

This clonotype was counted between two and nine times. V usage is TRBV21-1 and J usage is TRBJ2-1; TRBD1, the table's D call, was not compared with the DNA. TRBV21-1 is noted as a pseudogene. The CDR3 runs 11 residues. CDR3 in amino acids: CATDPREKQFF. The CDR3 DNA is TGTGCCACGGACCCCCGGGAGAAGCAGTTCTTC.

V usage is TRBV5-1 and J usage is TRBJ1-2; D remains unclear. This CDR3 comprises 12 residues. V shed 3 bases and J shed 8 bases, with 11 bases lying between them. Germline V lookup: CDR1 SGHRS, CDR2 YFSETQ. The chain's CDR3 is CASSSGIRGYTF. The CDR3, as DNA: TGCGCCAGCAGCTCGGGGATCCGGGGCTACACCTTC.

This sequence joins TRBV5-1 and TRBJ1-1; no firm D call. The germline V and J ends were trimmed by 4 bases and 5 bases, with 9 bases remaining between them. Germline CDR1 and CDR2: SGHRS and YFSETQ. CDR3 length equals 12 residues. The chain's CDR3 is CASSTGRTEAFF. The CDR3 DNA sequence: TGCGCCAGCAGCACTGGACGGACTGAAGCTTTCTTT. Drawing the rest from reference TRBV5-1 and TRBJ1-1, the complete variable domain is KAGVTQTPRYLIKTRGQQVTLSCSPISGHRSVSWYQQTPGQGLQFLFEYFSETQRNKGNFPGRFSGRQFSNSRSEMNVSTLELGDSALYLCASSTGRTEAFFGQGTRLTVV.

V usage is TRBV4-3 and J usage is TRBJ1-1; possible D gene TRBD1, 6 bases. The germline gives CDR1 LGHNA, CDR2 YSLEER. This CDR3 is built from 15 residues. The V gene lost 1 base and the J gene lost 6 bases, with 15 bases spanning the gap. The CDR3 coding sequence is TGCGCCAGCAGCCAAGGGCTCAGCAGGGGCCCTGAAGCTTTCTTT. It specifies CASSQGLSRGPEAFF.

The chain employs TRBV30 and TRBJ1-1; possibly TRBD1 for D (5 bases). From germline, CDR1 is GTSNPN and CDR2 SVGIG (reference sequence). This CDR3 is 13 amino acids long. V lost 0 bases and J 12 bases, leaving 17 bases between the germline ends. CDR3: CAWSVRGVLGTFF. CDR3 in DNA: TGTGCCTGGAGTGTACGAGGGGTCTTAGGAACTTTCTTT.

Concerning this clonotype: The junction shows a germline mismatch at one end, possibly a read error. The chain joins TRBV19 to TRBJ2-3, with D maybe TRBD2 (6 bases). This CDR3 has 15 amino acids. Germline V gene lookup returns CDR1 LNHDA and CDR2 SQIVND (reference sequence). CDR3: CASSGGGTSTDTKYF. In DNA, the CDR3 is TGTGCCAGTAGTGGAGGAGGCACTAGCACAGATACGAAGTATTTT.

The rearrangement joins TRBV3-1 to TRBJ1-1, with D perhaps matching TRBD1 (6 bases). This CDR3 comprises 15 residues. Germline V gene sequence: CDR1 LGHDT, CDR2 YNNKEL (reference sequence). Between the trimmed V and J ends, which lost 4 bases and 4 bases, there was a span of 16 bases. CDR3 nucleotide sequence: TGTGCCAGCAGCCTATTACAGGGTCGTACCACTGAAGCTTTCTTT. Protein sequence: CASSLLQGRTTEAFF.

J is TRBJ1-2 and V is TRBV5-1, with 7 bases fitting TRBD1. Germline V gene data show CDR1 as SGHRS and CDR2 as YFSETQ. There are 12 residues in the CDR3. The ends lost 5 bases at V and 10 bases at J; junction bases unmatched: 8. CDR3 nucleotides: TGCGCCAGCAGGCCAGTCCAGGGGGACTACACCTTC. Residues: CASRPVQGDYTF.

This chain uses TRBV7-9 with TRBJ1-2, with TRBD1 matching 7 bases. Germline CDR1 and CDR2: SEHNR and FQNEAQ (reference sequence). The length of the CDR3 is 14 residues. J lost 8 bases, V lost 5 bases, and 11 bases had no gene match. The CDR3 protein is CASSLDRSRGGYTF. As DNA, the CDR3 is TGTGCCAGCAGCCTGGACAGGTCTCGTGGGGGCTACACCTTC.

The chain couples TRBV5-1 to TRBJ2-1, with TRBD2 matching 15 bases. Trimming removed 0 bases from V and 6 bases from J; junction bases left unmatched: 1. The CDR3 contains 16 residues. Germline V gives CDR1 SGHRS, CDR2 YFSETQ. CDR3 sequence reads: CASSLGTSGRVNEQFF. DNA for the CDR3: TGCGCCAGCAGCTTGGGGACTAGCGGGAGGGTCAATGAGCAGTTCTTC.

This clonotype appeared a few times. The V gene is TRBV5-1, the J gene TRBJ2-7; D perhaps matches TRBD2 (6 bases). The V and J ends lost 4 bases and 3 bases respectively, with 20 bases between them. The CDR3 runs to 16 residues. Germline V gene sequence: CDR1 SGHRS, CDR2 YFSETQ. CDR3 loop: CASSPDRALEGYEQYF. CDR3 DNA: TGCGCCAGCAGCCCGGACCGGGCCCTGGAGGGCTACGAGCAGTACTTC.

The chain employs TRBV20-1 and TRBJ2-1, with D perhaps TRBD1 or TRBD2 (6 bases each). Germline-derived CDR1 and CDR2 are DFQATT and SNEGSKA (reference sequence). The V end lost 7 bases, the J end lost 6 bases, and 19 bases lay between the germline ends. This CDR3 spans 14 amino acids. CDR3 DNA sequence: TGCAGTGGGGGGGCGTGGTCTTGGGGCAATGAGCAGTTCTTC. This gives the protein CSGGAWSWGNEQFF.

V is TRBV9 and J is TRBJ2-4; no definite D call. The CDR3 has 14 residues. Germline V gives CDR1 SGDLS, CDR2 YYNGEE. Trimming took off 3 bases at V and 9 bases at J, with 16 bases between the two ends. The CDR3 DNA reads as TGTGCCAGCAGCGACCTGGCCCAGCGAGGCATTCAGTACTTC. As protein: CASSDLAQRGIQYF.

The chain joins TRBV11-2 to TRBJ2-2; 10 nucleotides align to TRBD1. With 5 bases clipped from V and 6 bases from J, the junction kept 6 bases outside the gene matches. CDR3 length equals 15 residues. Germline-derived CDR1 and CDR2 are SGHAT and FQNNGV. CDR3 region: CASSHGQGGPGELFF. In DNA form, the CDR3 reads TGTGCCAGCAGCCACGGACAGGGGGGGCCCGGGGAGCTGTTTTTT.

In this sample, this clonotype turned up a few times. The chain combines TRBV14 with TRBJ2-5; D is uncertain. Trimming pared 1 base from V and 1 base from J, leaving 7 bases between. Germline CDR1 is SGHDN and CDR2 is FVKESK. The CDR3 spans 14 residues. CDR3 in amino acids: CASSQGAVQETQYF. DNA of the CDR3: TGTGCCAGCAGCCAAGGAGCCGTCCAAGAGACCCAGTACTTC.

This clonotype has ten or more counts. The chain carries TRBV4-1 and TRBJ2-7, with TRBD1 matching over 8 bases. Germline assignment: CDR1 MGHRA and CDR2 YSYEKL. Unmatched junction bases numbered 2, after V lost 4 bases and J lost 0 bases. This CDR3 contains 14 residues. The CDR3 nucleotides read TGCGCCAGCAGCCGGACAGGGAGCTCCTACGAGCAGTACTTC. This sequence encodes CASSRTGSSYEQYF.

This clonotype occurred once. The chain couples TRBV15 to TRBJ1-1; unclear D gene. Germline V gene sequence: CDR1 LNHNV, CDR2 YYDKDF (reference sequence). Trimming removed 4 bases at V and 4 bases at J, with 16 bases between. The CDR3 length is 15 residues. CDR3 coding DNA: TGTGCCACCAGCAAACCGCCCGTGATGAGCACTGAAGCTTTCTTT. Protein: CATSKPPVMSTEAFF.

In its sample, this clonotype was seen a few times. The chain joins TRBV12-3 or TRBV12-4 to TRBJ2-5, with D possibly matching TRBD2 (5 bases). This CDR3 has 17 amino acids. V was pared by 5 bases and J by 4 bases, with 23 bases between. The CDR3 reads CASSPPLADTPRETQYF. The CDR3 bases are TGTGCCAGCAGTCCCCCTCTAGCCGATACGCCAAGAGAGACCCAGTACTTC.

V and J are TRBV7-7 and TRBJ2-5; D gene unclear. The CDR3 consists of 14 residues. The germline V and J ends were trimmed by 1 base and 4 bases, with 10 bases remaining between them. CDR1 is SSHAT and CDR2 is FNYEAQ in the germline V gene (reference sequence). CDR3 protein: CASSLVPGRETQYF. DNA for the CDR3: TGTGCCAGCAGCTTAGTACCCGGACGAGAGACCCAGTACTTC.

This chain joins TRBV14 and TRBJ1-1; possible D gene TRBD1, 5 bases. The CDR3 runs 14 residues. The germline V and J ends were trimmed by 0 bases and 5 bases, with 10 bases remaining between them. Per the germline V gene, CDR1 is SGHDN and CDR2 is FVKESK. The chain's CDR3 is CASSQDPRATEAFF. DNA for the CDR3: TGTGCCAGCAGCCAAGATCCCAGGGCGACTGAAGCTTTCTTT.

V and J are TRBV4-1 and TRBJ1-5, with D perhaps matching TRBD1 (6 bases). Trimming shortened V by 4 bases and J by 2 bases, and 12 bases separated the two germline ends. From germline, CDR1 is MGHRA and CDR2 YSYEKL. This CDR3 contains 15 residues. CDR3 DNA: TGCGCCAGCAGCCCGGGGGCCGGGGGCAATCAGCCCCAGCATTTT. Protein product: CASSPGAGGNQPQHF.

The rearrangement links TRBV30 to TRBJ1-5, with 7 bases lining up with TRBD1. Trimming took 0 bases from V and 7 from J; bases not matched to a gene: 6. Germline-derived CDR1 and CDR2 are GTSNPN and SVGIG (reference sequence). The CDR3 is made up of 14 amino acids. This chain's CDR3 is CAWSVAGGLQPQHF. The DNA for the CDR3 is TGTGCCTGGAGTGTGGCAGGGGGATTGCAGCCCCAGCATTTT.

V usage is TRBV6-5 and J usage is TRBJ2-7; 9 nucleotides match TRBD1. This CDR3 contains 17 residues. Germline loops: CDR1 MNHEY, CDR2 SVGAGI. With V trimmed by 1 base and J by 1 base, 8 bases remained unmatched. The chain's CDR3 is CASSYLRGTGISYEQYF. DNA for the CDR3: TGTGCCAGCAGTTACTTACGCGGGACAGGGATATCCTACGAGCAGTACTTC.

In this sample, this clonotype turned up a few times. V is TRBV5-1 and J is TRBJ2-7, with D perhaps matching TRBD1 or TRBD2 (5 bases each). The germline V gene has CDR1 SGHRS and CDR2 YFSETQ. The V end was cut by 2 bases, the J end by 3 bases, with 12 bases between. The CDR3 contains 14 residues. CDR3 sequence reads: CASSFTGTFYEQYF. CDR3 coding DNA: TGCGCCAGCAGCTTTACCGGGACCTTCTACGAGCAGTACTTC.

This chain joins TRBV6-5 and TRBJ1-2, with D unclear. CDR3 length: 16 residues. The germline CDR1 and CDR2 sequences are MNHEY and SVGAGI. The V gene lost 0 bases and the J gene lost 2 bases, with 13 bases spanning the gap. CDR3 sequence (DNA): TGTGCCAGCAGTTACTCGTATCGACAAATAAACTATGGCTACACCTTC. This codes for CASSYSYRQINYGYTF.

The chain is built from TRBV7-9 and TRBJ2-3; weak D call: TRBD2 (5 bases). CDR3 size: 15 residues. Germline lookup yields CDR1 SEHNR and CDR2 FQNEAQ (reference sequence). Between the trimmed V and J ends, which lost 2 bases and 1 base, there was a span of 10 bases. The CDR3 DNA is TGTGCCAGCAGCTTACAAGCGGTCCGCACAGATACGCAGTATTTT. Its translation is CASSLQAVRTDTQYF.